Described below is a single TCR beta chain sequence and its context. Its specificity is not known. The sample originates from a study of a mutant IDH1 vaccine in newly diagnosed glioma. Study-level information: Following radiotherapy alone, or alongside temozolomide cycles, vaccination was started after an interval of 4-6 weeks. Treated patients had a mean age of 40.4 years and an approximately 60% male, about 38% female split.

Sequencing was performed with immunoSEQ multiplex PCR; in TCRdb, only in-frame clones are kept and a portion is missing. The repertoire includes 110,000 or so clones, roughly nine tenths of them detected once, and under 0.8% sits in the top ten. Time point described: week 11, during vaccination. Every vaccination contained 300 ug of the mutant IDH1 20-mer peptide and was paired with topical imiquimod. The CDR3 length is 12 residues. With 8 bases clipped from V and 5 bases from J, the junction kept 5 bases outside the gene matches. The germline V gene has CDR1 SNHLY and CDR2 FYNNEI. The chain combines TRBV2 with TRBJ2-7; 8 nucleotides align to TRBD1. Material: PBMCs, obtained from a glioma patient whose treatment included an IDH1 peptide vaccine. The source is a woman between 45 and 65 years old with glioma. Here the CDR3 DNA reads TGTGCCAGCGGTGGACAGGGCGACGAGCAGTACTTC. Protein sequence: CASGGQGDEQYF.